This section outlines one T cell receptor beta chain sequence together with its context. This specimen belongs to a study of blood T cell repertoires in COVID-19. Across the whole study: There were acute and convalescent COVID-19 samples, and they came from the United States, Italy and Spain. PBMCs, B-cell-depleted T cells, or T cells were the source of the cDNA or gDNA that made up the material.

Study processing details: How many nucleated cells were present was estimated from reference gene primer amplification. Sequencing used immunoSEQ multiplex PCR; TCRdb keeps in-frame clones, though not all of them. The V and J calls and the clone size are those of that table, but D and trimming were determined from the DNA. The sample includes roughly 200,000 clones, roughly four fifths of them seen just once. V lost 3 bases and J 10 bases, leaving 13 bases between the germline ends. CDR1 and CDR2 (germline): LNHDA, SQIVND (reference sequence). The CDR3 spans 13 residues. The V call is TRBV19, the J call TRBJ2-1, with a weak D call TRBD2 (6 bases). The source material was peripheral blood. This clonotype was obtained from an elderly woman with COVID-19, enrolled during active disease. The DNA of the CDR3 is TGTGCCAGTAGTATTGGGGAGCGGGCGGAGCAGTTCTTC. Its protein is CASSIGERAEQFF.